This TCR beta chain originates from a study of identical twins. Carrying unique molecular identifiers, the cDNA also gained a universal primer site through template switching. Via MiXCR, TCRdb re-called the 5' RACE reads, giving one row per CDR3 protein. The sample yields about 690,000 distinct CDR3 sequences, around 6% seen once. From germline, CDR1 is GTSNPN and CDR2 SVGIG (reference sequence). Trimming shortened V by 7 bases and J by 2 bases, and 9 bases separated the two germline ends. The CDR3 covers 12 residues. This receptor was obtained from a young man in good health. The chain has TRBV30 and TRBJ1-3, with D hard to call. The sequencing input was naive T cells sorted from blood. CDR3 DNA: TGTGCCTACAAATCTCCTGGAAACACCATATATTTT. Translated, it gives CAYKSPGNTIYF.